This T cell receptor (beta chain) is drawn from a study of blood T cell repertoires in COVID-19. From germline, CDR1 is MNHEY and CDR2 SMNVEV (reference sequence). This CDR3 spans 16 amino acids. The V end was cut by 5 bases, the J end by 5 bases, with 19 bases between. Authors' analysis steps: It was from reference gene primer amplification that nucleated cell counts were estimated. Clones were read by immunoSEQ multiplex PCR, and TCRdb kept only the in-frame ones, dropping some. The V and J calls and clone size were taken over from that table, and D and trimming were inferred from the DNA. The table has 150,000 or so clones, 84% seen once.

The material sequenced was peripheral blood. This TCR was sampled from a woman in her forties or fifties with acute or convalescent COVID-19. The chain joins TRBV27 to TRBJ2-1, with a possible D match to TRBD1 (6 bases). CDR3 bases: TGTGCCAGCAGTCTTGAGCCCTACAGGGCGCACAATGAGCAGTTCTTC. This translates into CASSLEPYRAHNEQFF.